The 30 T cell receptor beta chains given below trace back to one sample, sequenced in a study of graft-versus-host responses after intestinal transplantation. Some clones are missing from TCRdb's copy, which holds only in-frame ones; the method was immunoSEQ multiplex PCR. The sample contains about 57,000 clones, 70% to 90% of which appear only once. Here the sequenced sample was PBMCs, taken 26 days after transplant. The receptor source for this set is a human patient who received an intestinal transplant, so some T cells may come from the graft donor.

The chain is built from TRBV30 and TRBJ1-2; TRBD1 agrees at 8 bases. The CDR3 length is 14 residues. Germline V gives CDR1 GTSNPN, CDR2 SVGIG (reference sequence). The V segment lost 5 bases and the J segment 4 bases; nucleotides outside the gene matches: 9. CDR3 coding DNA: TGTGCCTGGCACCCCGGGACAGGCACCTATGGCTACACCTTC. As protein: CAWHPGTGTYGYTF.

The CDR3 reads CATSRGGGNQETQYF. In DNA form, the CDR3 reads TGTGCCACCAGCAGAGGCGGGGGCAATCAAGAGACCCAGTACTTC. This sequence joins TRBV15 and TRBJ2-5; a weak D match, TRBD2 (7 bases). V was cut by 1 base and J by 2 bases, with 11 bases left in between. Germline V CDR1 and CDR2: LNHNV, YYDKDF (reference sequence). The CDR3 runs 15 residues.

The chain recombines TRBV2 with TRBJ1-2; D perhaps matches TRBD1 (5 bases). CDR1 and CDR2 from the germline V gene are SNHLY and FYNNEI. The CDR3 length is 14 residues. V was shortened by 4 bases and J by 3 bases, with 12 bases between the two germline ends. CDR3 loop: CASSGGAADYGYTF. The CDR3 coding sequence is TGTGCCAGCAGTGGGGGCGCGGCCGACTATGGCTACACCTTC.

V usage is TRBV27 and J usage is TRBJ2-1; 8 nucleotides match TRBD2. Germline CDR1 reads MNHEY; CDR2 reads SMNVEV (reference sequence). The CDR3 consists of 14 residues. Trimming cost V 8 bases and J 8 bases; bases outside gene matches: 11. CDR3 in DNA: TGTGCCAGCCTCCCCGGGGGGGTCCATGATGAGCAGTTCTTC. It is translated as CASLPGGVHDEQFF.

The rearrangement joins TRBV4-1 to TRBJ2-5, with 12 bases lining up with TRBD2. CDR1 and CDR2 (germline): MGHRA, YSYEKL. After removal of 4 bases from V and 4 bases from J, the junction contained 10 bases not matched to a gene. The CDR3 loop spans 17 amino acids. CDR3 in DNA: TGCGCCAGCAGCCTCGGACTAGCGGGGTTCGATGGAGAGACCCAGTACTTC. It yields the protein CASSLGLAGFDGETQYF.

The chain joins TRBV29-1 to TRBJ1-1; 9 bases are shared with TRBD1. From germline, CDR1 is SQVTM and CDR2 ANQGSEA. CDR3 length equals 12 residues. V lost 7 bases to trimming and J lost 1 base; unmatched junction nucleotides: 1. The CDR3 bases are TGCAGCGGGGGACAGGGGAACACTGAAGCTTTCTTT. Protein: CSGGQGNTEAFF.

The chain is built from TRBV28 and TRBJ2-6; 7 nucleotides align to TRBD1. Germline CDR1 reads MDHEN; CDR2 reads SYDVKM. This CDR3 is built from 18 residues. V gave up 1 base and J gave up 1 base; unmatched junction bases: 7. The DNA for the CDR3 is TGTGCCAGCAGTTTATTTGGACAGGTTCCTTCTGGGGCCAACGTCCTGACTTTC. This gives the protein CASSLFGQVPSGANVLTF.

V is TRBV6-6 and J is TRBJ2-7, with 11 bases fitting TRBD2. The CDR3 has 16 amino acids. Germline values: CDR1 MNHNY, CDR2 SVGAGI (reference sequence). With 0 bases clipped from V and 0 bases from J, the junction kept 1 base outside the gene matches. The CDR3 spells CASSYSTSGVSYEQYV. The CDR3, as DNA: TGTGCCAGCAGTTACTCGACTAGCGGGGTCTCCTACGAGCAGTACGTC.

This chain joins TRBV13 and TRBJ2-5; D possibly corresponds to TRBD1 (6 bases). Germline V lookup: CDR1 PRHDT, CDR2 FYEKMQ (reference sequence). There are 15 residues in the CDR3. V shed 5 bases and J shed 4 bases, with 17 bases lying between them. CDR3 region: CASSPKQGRGETQYF. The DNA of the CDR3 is TGTGCCAGCAGCCCAAAACAGGGCCGGGGAGAGACCCAGTACTTC.

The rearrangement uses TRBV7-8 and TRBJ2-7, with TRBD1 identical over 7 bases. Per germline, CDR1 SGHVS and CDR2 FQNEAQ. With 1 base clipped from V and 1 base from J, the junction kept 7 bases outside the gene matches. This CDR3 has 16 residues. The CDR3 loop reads CASSLDRDSNSYEQYV. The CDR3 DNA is TGTGCCAGCAGCTTAGACCGGGACAGTAATTCCTACGAGCAGTACGTC.

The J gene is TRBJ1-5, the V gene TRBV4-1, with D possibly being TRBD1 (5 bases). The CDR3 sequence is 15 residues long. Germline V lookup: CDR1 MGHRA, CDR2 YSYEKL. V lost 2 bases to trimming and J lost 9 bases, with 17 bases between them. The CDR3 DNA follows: TGCGCCAGCAGCCAACGATCCGGGGGAGAATCGCCCCAGCATTTT. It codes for CASSQRSGGESPQHF.

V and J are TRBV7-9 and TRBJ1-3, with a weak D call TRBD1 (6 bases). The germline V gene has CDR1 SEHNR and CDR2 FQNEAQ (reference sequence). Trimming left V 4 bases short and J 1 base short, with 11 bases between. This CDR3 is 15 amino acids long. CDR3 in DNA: TGTGCCAGCAGCTCGGACAGAGTTTCTGGAAACACCATATATTTT. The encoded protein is CASSSDRVSGNTIYF. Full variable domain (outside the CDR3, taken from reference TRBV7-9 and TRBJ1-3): DTGVSQNPRHKITKRGQNVTFRCDPISEHNRLYWYRQTLGQGPEFLTYFQNEAQLEKSRLLSDRFSAERPKGSFSTLEIQRTEQGDSAMYLCASSSDRVSGNTIYFGEGSWLTVV.

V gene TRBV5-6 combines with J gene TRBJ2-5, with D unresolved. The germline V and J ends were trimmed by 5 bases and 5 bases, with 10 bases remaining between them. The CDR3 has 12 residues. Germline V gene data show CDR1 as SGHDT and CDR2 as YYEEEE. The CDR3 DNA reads TGTGCCAGCAGAAGCCTAGTGGAGACCCAGTACTTC. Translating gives CASRSLVETQYF.

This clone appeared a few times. Here the CDR3 DNA reads TGTGCCAGCAGCGAGGACGGGGCGGGAGATGAAAAACTGTTTTTT. It translates to CASSEDGAGDEKLFF. This chain connects TRBV7-2 to TRBJ1-4; D is possibly TRBD1 (5 bases). Germline V lookup: CDR1 SGHTA, CDR2 FQGNSA. The CDR3 spans 15 residues. Between the trimmed V and J ends, which lost 5 bases and 6 bases, there was a span of 16 bases.

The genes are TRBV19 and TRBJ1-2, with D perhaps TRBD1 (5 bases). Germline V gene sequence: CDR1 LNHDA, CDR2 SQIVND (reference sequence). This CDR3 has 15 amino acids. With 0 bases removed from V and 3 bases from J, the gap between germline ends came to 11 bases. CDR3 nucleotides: TGTGCCAGTAGTATAGAAGGCGGGGACTACTATGGCTACACCTTC. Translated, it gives CASSIEGGDYYGYTF.

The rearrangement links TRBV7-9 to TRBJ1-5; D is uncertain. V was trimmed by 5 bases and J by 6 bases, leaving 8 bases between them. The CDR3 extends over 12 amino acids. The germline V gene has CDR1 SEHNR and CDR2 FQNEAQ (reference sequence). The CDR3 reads CASSPGGQPQHF. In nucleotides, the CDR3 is TGTGCCAGCAGCCCCGGAGGTCAGCCCCAGCATTTT.

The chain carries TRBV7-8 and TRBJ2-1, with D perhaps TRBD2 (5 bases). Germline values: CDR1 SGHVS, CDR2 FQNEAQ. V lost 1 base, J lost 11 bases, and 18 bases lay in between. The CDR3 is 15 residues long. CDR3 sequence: CASSLERAGWMKQFF. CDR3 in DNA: TGTGCCAGCAGCTTAGAGAGGGCCGGATGGATGAAGCAGTTCTTC. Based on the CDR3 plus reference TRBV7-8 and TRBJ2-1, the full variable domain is GAGVSQSPRYKVAKRGQDVALRCDPISGHVSLFWYQQALGQGPEFLTYFQNEAQLDKSGLPSDRFFAERPEGSVSTLKIQRTQQEDSAVYLCASSLERAGWMKQFFGPGTRLTVL.

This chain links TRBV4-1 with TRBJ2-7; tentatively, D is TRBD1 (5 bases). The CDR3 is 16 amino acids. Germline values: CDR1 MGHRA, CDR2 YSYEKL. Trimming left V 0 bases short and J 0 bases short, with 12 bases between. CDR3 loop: CASSQELGADSYEQYF. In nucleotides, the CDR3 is TGCGCCAGCAGCCAAGAATTAGGGGCCGACTCCTACGAGCAGTACTTC.

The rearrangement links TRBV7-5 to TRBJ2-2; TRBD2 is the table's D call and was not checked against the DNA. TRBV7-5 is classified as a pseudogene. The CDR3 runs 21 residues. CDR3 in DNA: TGTGCCAGAAGCTTAGTGGTTAGCGGGGGGCCGGACGCAACCAACACCGGGGAGCTGTTTTTT. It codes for CARSLVVSGGPDATNTGELFF.

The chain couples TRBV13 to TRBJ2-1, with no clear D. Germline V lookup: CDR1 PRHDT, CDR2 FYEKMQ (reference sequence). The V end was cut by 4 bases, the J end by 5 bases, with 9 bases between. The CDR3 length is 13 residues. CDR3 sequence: CASSSGYDNEQFF. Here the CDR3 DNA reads TGTGCCAGCAGCTCCGGTTACGACAATGAGCAGTTCTTC.

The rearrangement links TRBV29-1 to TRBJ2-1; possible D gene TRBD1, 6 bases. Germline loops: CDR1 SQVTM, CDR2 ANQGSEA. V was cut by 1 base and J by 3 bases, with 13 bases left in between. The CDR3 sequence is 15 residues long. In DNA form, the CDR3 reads TGCAGCGTTGAAGGAGGGGGAGACAGCTACAATGAGCAGTTCTTC. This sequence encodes CSVEGGGDSYNEQFF.

The CDR3 is CASSETIPGQTFYGYTF. DNA of the CDR3: TGCGCCAGCAGTGAGACTATTCCGGGACAGACTTTCTATGGCTACACCTTC. V and J are TRBV10-2 and TRBJ1-2; 7 bases match TRBD1. The CDR3 contains 17 residues. After removal of 2 bases from V and 4 bases from J, the junction contained 13 bases not matched to a gene. Germline assignment: CDR1 WSHSY and CDR2 SAAADI.

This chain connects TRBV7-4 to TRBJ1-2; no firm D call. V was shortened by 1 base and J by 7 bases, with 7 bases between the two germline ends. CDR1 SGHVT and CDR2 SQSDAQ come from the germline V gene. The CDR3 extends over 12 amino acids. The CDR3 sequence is CASSLGRTGYTF. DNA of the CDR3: TGTGCCAGCAGCTTAGGGAGGACTGGCTACACCTTC.

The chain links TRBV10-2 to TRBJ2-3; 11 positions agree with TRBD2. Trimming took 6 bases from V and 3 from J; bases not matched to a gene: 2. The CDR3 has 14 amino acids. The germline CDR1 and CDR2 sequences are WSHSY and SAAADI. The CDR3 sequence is CASSRLAGTDTQYF. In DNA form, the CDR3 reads TGCGCCAGCAGCCGACTAGCGGGGACAGATACGCAGTATTTT.

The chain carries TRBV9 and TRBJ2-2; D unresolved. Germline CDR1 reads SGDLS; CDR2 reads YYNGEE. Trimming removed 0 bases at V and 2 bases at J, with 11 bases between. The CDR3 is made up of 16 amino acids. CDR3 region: CASSVVTNSNTGELFF. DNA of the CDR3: TGTGCCAGCAGCGTAGTAACCAACTCCAACACCGGGGAGCTGTTTTTT.

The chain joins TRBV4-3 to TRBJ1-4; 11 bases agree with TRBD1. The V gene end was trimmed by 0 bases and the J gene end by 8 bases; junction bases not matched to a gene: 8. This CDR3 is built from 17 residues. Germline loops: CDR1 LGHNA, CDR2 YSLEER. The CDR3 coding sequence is TGCGCCAGCAGCCAAGATGGGACAGGGGGTGACGAAGAAAAACTGTTTTTT. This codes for CASSQDGTGGDEEKLFF.

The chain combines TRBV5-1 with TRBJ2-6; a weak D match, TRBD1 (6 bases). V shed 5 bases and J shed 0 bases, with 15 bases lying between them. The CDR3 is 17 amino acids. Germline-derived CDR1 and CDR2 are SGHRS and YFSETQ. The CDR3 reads CASSPGASISGANVLTF. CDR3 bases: TGCGCCAGCAGTCCAGGGGCGAGTATCTCTGGGGCCAACGTCCTGACTTTC.

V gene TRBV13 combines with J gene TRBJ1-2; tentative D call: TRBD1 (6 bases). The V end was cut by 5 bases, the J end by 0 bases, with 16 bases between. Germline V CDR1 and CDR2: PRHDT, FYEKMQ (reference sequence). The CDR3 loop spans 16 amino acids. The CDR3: CASSRRQENSNYGYTF. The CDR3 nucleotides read TGTGCCAGCAGCAGGAGACAGGAAAATTCTAACTATGGCTACACCTTC.

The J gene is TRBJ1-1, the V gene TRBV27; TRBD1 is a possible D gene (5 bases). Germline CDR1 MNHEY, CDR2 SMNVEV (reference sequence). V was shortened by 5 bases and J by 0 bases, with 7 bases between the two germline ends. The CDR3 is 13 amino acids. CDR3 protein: CASSPGMNTEAFF. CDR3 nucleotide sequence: TGTGCCAGCAGTCCAGGGATGAACACTGAAGCTTTCTTT.

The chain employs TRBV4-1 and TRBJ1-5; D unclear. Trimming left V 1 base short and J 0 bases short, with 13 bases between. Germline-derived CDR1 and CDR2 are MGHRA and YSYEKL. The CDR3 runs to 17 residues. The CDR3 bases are TGCGCCAGCAGCCAAGGTTATAGAACAGATAGCAATCAGCCCCAGCATTTT. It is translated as CASSQGYRTDSNQPQHF.